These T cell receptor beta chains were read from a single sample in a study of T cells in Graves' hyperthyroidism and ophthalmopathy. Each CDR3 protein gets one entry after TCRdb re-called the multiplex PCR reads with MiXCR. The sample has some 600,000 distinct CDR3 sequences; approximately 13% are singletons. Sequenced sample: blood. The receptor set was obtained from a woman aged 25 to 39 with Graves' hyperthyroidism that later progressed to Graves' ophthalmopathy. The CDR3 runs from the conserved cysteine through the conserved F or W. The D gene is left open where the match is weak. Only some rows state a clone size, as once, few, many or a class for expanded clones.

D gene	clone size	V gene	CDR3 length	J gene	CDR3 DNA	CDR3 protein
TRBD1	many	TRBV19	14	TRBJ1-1	TGTGCCATTCGTTCCCAGGGGGCTCACACTGAAGCTTTCTTT	CAIRSQGAHTEAFF
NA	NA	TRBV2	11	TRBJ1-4	TGTGCCAGGGGGGGGAATGAAAAACTGTTTTTT	CARGGNEKLFF
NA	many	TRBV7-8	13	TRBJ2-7	TGTGCCAGCAGTTCACTCGTGGGCGGAGAGCAGTACTTC	CASSSLVGGEQYF
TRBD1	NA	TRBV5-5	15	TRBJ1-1	TGTGCCAGCAGCCCGGAGGGGGCGATTACTTCTGAAGCTTTCTTT	CASSPEGAITSEAFF
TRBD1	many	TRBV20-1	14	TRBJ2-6	TGCAGTGCCAAAACAGGGGCTGGGGCCAACGTCCTGACTTTC	CSAKTGAGANVLTF
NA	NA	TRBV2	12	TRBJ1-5	TGTGCCAGCCATGAAGGGGATCAGCCCCAGCATTTT	CASHEGDQPQHF
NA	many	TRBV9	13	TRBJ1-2	TGTGCCAGCAGCGTAGACCGTTACTATGGCTACACCTTC	CASSVDRYYGYTF
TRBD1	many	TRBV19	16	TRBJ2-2	TGTGCCAGTAGTACCCATTCGACAGGGAGAACCGGGGAGCTGTTTTTT	CASSTHSTGRTGELFF
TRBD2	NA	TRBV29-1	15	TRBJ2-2	TGCAGCGCCCGACTAGCGGGAGTGTTCGTCGGGGAGCTGTTTTTT	CSARLAGVFVGELFF
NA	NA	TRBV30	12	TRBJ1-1	TGTGCCTGGGTAGGAATGAACACTGAAGCTTTCTTT	CAWVGMNTEAFF
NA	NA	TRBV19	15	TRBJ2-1	TGTGCCAGTAGTATAGCCGACAGCTCCTACACTGAGCAGTTCTTC	CASSIADSSYTEQFF
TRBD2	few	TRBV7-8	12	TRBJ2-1	TGTGCCAGCAAGCGGGAGGGTAGTGAGCAGTTCTTC	CASKREGSEQFF
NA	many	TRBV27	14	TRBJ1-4	TGTGCCAGCAGTACCATGGGCAGTGATGAAAAACTGTTTTTT	CASSTMGSDEKLFF
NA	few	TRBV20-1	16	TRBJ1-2	TGCAGTGCTAGACCCCTTGGACAGTCGGGGGGCTATGGCTACACCTTC	CSARPLGQSGGYGYTF
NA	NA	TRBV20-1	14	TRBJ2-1	TGCAGTGCTAGTTTCCGGTTTGCCTACAATGAGCAGTTCTTC	CSASFRFAYNEQFF
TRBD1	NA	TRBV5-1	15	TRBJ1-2	TGCGCCAGCAGCTTGGATGCAGGGGGGACCTATGGCTACACCTTC	CASSLDAGGTYGYTF
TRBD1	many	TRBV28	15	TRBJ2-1	TGTGCCAGCAGTTACAGGGGGAGCTCCTACAATGAGCAGTTCTTC	CASSYRGSSYNEQFF
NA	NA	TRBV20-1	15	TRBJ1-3	TGCAGTGCTAGAGATTGGGGAGGGGAAGGAAACACCATATATTTT	CSARDWGGEGNTIYF
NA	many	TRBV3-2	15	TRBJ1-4	TGTGCCAGCAGCCAAGTGGGCTCCCTTAATGAAAAACTGTTTTTT	CASSQVGSLNEKLFF
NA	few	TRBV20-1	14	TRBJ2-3	TGCAGTGCTAGCGGCACAATATACACAGATACGCAGTATTTT	CSASGTIYTDTQYF
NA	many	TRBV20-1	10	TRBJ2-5	TGCAGTGCTAACGGGGAGACCCAGTACTTC	CSANGETQYF
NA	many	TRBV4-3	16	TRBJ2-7	TGCGCCAGCAGCCATTCGACGGGCGGTGGCTCCTACGAGCAGTACTTC	CASSHSTGGGSYEQYF
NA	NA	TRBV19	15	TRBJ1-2	TGTGCCAGTAGTATTTACGGGGGACGGAGCTATGGCTACACCTTC	CASSIYGGRSYGYTF
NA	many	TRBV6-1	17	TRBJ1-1	TGTGCCAGCAGTACACCTCAGGGCTGGACGGTGAACACTGAAGCTTTCTTT	CASSTPQGWTVNTEAFF
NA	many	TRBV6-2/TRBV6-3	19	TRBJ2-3	TGTGCCAGCAGTTCCCCCCGGACCAAAAGCGGTAGTTATACAGATACGCAGTATTTT	CASSSPRTKSGSYTDTQYF
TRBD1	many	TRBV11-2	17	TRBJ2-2	TGTGCCAGCAGACACCCAACAGGGGGGCGCGGGACCGGGGAGCTGTTTTTT	CASRHPTGGRGTGELFF
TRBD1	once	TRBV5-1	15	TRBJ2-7	TGCGCCAGCAGGCCCGACAGGGGACTCGGCTACGAGCAGTACTTC	CASRPDRGLGYEQYF
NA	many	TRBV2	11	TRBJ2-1	TGTGCCAGCAGCGGTACCTATGAGCAGTTCTTC	CASSGTYEQFF
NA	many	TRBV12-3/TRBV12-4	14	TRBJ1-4	TGTGCCAGCAGTTCTGACGGGCATAATGAAAAACTGTTTTTT	CASSSDGHNEKLFF
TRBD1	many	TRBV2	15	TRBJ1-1	TGTGCCAGCGGATACAGGGGGTATGAAGACACTGAAGCTTTCTTT	CASGYRGYEDTEAFF
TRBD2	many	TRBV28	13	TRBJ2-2	TGTGCCAGCAGTTTTGTGACTAGCCGGGAGCTGTTTTTT	CASSFVTSRELFF
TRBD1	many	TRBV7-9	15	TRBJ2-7	TGTGCCAGCAGCTTAGGTAGGGACAGGACCTACGAGCAGTACTTC	CASSLGRDRTYEQYF
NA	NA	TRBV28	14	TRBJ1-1	TGTGCCAGCAGGAAACAGCCTCCATACACTGAAGCTTTCTTT	CASRKQPPYTEAFF
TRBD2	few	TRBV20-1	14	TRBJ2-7	TGCAGTGCTAGAGGCCTAGCGGGAGCGTCCGAGCAGTACTTC	CSARGLAGASEQYF
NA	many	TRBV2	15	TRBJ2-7	TGTGCCAGCAGTGACCCGGTTCAGATCAGGGCCGAGCAGTACTTC	CASSDPVQIRAEQYF
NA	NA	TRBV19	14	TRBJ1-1	TGTGCCAGTAATTACGGAACCCTTAACACTGAAGCTTTCTTT	CASNYGTLNTEAFF
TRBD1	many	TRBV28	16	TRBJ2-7	TGTGCCAGCAAGGAGTTAGGGGACAGGGTTTCCTACGAGCAGTACTTC	CASKELGDRVSYEQYF
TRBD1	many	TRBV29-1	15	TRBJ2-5	TGCAGCGTTGAAGATGGGACAGGGGGCTGGGAGACCCAGTACTTC	CSVEDGTGGWETQYF
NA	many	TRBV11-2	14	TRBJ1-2	TGTGCCAGCAGCGAACCCGGGACGTACTATGGCTACACCTTC	CASSEPGTYYGYTF
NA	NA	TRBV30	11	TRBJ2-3	TGTGCCTGGACGGTTACAGATACGCAGTATTTT	CAWTVTDTQYF
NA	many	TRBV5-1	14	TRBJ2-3	TGCGCCAGCAGCTTAGCGGAGGACACAGATACGCAGTATTTT	CASSLAEDTDTQYF
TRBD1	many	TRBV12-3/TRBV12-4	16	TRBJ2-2	TGTGCCAGCAGTAACGCCGACAGGGGGAACACCGGGGAGCTGTTTTTT	CASSNADRGNTGELFF
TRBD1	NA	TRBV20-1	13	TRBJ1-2	TGCAGTGCTTCCGGGACAGGGCACTATGGCTACACCTTC	CSASGTGHYGYTF
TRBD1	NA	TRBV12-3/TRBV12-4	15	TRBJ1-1	TGTGCCAGCGGCCCAAACAGGGGGTTGAGCATTGAAGCTTTCTTT	CASGPNRGLSIEAFF
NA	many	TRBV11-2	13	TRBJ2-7	TGTGCCAGCCGGGAGAGATCCGGCTACGAGCAGTACTTC	CASRERSGYEQYF
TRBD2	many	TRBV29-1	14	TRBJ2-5	TGCAGCGCTTTAGCGGGAGGGGGATGGGAGACCCAGTACTTC	CSALAGGGWETQYF
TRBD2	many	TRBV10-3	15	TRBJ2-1	TGTGCCATCAGTAGCGGGAGGGACTCCTACAATGAGCAGTTCTTC	CAISSGRDSYNEQFF
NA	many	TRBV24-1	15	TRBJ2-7	TGTGCCACCAGTGATTTGACACCGACGGGCTACGAGCAGTACTTC	CATSDLTPTGYEQYF
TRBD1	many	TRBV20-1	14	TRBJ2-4	TGCAGTGCTATGAAACAGGGGGCGGAAAACATTCAGTACTTC	CSAMKQGAENIQYF
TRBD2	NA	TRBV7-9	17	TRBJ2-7	TGTGCCAGCAACTCCAACGGAGCGGGAGAGGGAATAGTCGAGCAGTACTTC	CASNSNGAGEGIVEQYF
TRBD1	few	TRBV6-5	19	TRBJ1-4	TGTGCCAGCAGATACTACGGGACAGCTATCAAGGAGAGTATTGAAAAACTGTTTTTT	CASRYYGTAIKESIEKLFF
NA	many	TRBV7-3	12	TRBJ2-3	TGTGCCAGCAGCCGATCCCCAGATACGCAGTATTTT	CASSRSPDTQYF
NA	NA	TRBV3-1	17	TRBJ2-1	TGTGCCAGCAGCCAAGTGCGGATTCCGAGGTCCTACGATGAGCAGTTCTTC	CASSQVRIPRSYDEQFF
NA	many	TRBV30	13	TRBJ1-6	TGTGCCTGGAGTCCCGGTTATAATTCACCCCTCCACTTT	CAWSPGYNSPLHF
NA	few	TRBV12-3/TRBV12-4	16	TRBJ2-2	TGTGCCAGCAGCGTCGGGGACTCACCAAAAGGCGGGGAGCTGTTTTTT	CASSVGDSPKGGELFF